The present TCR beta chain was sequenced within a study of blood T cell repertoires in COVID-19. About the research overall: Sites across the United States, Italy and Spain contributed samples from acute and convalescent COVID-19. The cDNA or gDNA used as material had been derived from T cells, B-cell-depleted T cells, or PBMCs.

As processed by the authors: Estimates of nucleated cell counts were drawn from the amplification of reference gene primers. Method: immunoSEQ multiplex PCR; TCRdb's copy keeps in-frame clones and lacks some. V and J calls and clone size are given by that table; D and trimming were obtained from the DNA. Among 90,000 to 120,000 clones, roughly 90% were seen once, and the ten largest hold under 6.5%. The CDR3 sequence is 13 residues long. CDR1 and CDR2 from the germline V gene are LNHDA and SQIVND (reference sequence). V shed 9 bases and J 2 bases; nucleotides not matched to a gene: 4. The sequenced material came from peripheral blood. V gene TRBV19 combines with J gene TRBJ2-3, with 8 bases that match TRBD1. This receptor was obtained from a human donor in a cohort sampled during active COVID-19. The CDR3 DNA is TGTGCCAGCGGACAGGGCATCACAGATACGCAGTATTTT. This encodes CASGQGITDTQYF.